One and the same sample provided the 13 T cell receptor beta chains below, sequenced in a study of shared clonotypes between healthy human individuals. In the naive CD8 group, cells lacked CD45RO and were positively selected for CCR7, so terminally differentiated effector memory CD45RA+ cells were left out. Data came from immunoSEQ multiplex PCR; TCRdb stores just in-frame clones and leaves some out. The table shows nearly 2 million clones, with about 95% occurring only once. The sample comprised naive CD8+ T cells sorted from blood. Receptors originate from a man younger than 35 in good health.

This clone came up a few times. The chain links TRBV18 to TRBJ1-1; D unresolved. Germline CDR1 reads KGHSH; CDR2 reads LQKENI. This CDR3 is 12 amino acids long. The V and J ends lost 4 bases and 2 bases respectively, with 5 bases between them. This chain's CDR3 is CASSLDNTEAFF. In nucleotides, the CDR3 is TGTGCCAGCTCACTCGACAACACTGAAGCTTTCTTT.

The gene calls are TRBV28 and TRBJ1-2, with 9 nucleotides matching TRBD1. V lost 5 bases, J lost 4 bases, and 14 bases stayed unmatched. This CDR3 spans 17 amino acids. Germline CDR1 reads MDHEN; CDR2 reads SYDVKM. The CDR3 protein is CASSAGTGIAGAYGYTF. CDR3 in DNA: TGTGCCAGCAGTGCCGGGACAGGGATCGCAGGGGCCTATGGCTACACCTTC.

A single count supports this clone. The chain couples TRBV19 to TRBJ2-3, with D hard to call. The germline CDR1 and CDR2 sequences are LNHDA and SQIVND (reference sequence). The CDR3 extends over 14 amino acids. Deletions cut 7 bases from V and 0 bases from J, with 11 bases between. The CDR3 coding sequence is TGTGCCAGTAAGACACTGTCTAGCACAGATACGCAGTATTTT. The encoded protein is CASKTLSSTDTQYF.

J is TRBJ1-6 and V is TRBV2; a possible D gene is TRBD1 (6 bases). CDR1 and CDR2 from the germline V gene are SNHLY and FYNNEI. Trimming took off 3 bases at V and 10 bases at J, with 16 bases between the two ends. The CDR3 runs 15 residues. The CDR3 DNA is TGTGCCAGCAGTGATCAACAGGGTGAGGTGTCACCCCTCCACTTT. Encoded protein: CASSDQQGEVSPLHF.

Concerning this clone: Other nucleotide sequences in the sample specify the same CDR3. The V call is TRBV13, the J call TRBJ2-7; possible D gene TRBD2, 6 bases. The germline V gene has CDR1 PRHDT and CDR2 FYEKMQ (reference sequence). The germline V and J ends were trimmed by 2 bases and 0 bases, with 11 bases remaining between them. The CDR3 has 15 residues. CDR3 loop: CASSLSGLSSYEQYF. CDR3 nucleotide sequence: TGTGCCAGCAGCTTAAGTGGACTATCCTCCTACGAGCAGTACTTC.

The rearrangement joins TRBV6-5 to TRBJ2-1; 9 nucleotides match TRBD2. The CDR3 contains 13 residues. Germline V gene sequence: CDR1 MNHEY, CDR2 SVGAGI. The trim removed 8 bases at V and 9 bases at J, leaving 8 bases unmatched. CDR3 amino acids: CASLPSGASEQFF. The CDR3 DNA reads TGTGCCAGCTTGCCTAGCGGGGCTAGTGAGCAGTTCTTC.

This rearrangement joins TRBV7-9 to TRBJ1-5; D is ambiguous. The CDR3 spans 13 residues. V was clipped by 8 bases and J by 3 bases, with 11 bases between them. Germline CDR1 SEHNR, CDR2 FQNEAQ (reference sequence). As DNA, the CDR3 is TGTGCCAGCTCCTTGGGATTCAATCAGCCCCAGCATTTT. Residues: CASSLGFNQPQHF. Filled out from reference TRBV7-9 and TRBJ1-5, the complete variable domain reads DTGVSQNPRHKITKRGQNVTFRCDPISEHNRLYWYRQTLGQGPEFLTYFQNEAQLEKSRLLSDRFSAERPKGSFSTLEIQRTEQGDSAMYLCASSLGFNQPQHFGDGTRLSIL.

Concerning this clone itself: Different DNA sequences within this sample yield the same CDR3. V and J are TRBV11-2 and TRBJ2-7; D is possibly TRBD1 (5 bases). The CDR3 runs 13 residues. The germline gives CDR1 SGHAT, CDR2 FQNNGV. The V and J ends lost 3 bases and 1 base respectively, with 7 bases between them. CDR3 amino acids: CASSFDRSYEQYF. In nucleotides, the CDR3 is TGTGCCAGCAGCTTTGACAGATCCTACGAGCAGTACTTC.

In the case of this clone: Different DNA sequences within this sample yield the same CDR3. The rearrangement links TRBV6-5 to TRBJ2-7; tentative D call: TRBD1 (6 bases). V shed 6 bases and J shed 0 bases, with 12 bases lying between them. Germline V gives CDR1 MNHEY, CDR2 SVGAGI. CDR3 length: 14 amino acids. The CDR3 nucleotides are TGTGCCAGCAGCCTAACAGGGAGCTCCTACGAGCAGTACTTC. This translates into CASSLTGSSYEQYF.

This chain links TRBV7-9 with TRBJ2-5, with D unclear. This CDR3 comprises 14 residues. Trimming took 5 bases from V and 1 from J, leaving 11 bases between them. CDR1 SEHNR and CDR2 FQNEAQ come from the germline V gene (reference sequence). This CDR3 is CASSLKVPQETQYF. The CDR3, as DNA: TGTGCCAGCAGCCTAAAGGTGCCCCAAGAGACCCAGTACTTC.

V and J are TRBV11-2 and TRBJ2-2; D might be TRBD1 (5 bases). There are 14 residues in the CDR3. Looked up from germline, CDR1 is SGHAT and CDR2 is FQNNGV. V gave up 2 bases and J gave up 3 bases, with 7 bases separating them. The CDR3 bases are TGTGCCAGCAGCTTATTCAGGGACACCGGGGAGCTGTTTTTT. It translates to CASSLFRDTGELFF.

This CDR3 reads CSVAGRESSGNTIYF. CDR3 coding DNA: TGCAGCGTCGCTGGTCGGGAGAGCTCTGGAAACACCATATATTTT. J is TRBJ1-3 and V is TRBV29-1; no reliable D call. The V end lost 6 bases, the J end lost 0 bases, and 15 bases lay between the germline ends. The CDR3 spans 15 residues. CDR1 is SQVTM, CDR2 ANQGSEA, per germline.

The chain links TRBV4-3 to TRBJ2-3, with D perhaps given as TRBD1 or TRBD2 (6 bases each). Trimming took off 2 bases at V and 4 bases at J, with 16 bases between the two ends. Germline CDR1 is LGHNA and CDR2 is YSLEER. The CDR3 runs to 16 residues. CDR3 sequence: CASSQMMGGDADTQYF. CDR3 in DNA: TGCGCCAGCAGCCAAATGATGGGGGGCGATGCAGATACGCAGTATTTT.